The 20 T cell receptor beta chains reported below all come from one sample, sequenced in a study of blood T cell repertoires in COVID-19. TCRdb's table, derived via immunoSEQ multiplex PCR, lists solely in-frame clones and lacks some. This table has around 300,000 clones, around 90% appearing once. Sequencing was carried out using PBMCs or T cells enriched from blood (not recorded which). The receptors were sampled from a woman between 40 and 55 years old who had recovered from COVID-19.

This clone occurred a few times. The chain has TRBV30 and TRBJ1-5, with 7 bases aligning to TRBD1. In germline, CDR1 is GTSNPN, CDR2 SVGIG (reference sequence). This CDR3 comprises 14 residues. Trimming took 1 base from V and 5 from J; bases not matched to a gene: 5. The CDR3 loop is CAWSEGALDQPQHF. The CDR3 DNA sequence: TGTGCCTGGAGTGAGGGGGCGTTAGATCAGCCCCAGCATTTT. The whole variable domain, filled in from reference TRBV30 and TRBJ1-5, reads SQTIHQWPATLVQPVGSPLSLECTVEGTSNPNLYWYRQAAGRGLQLLFYSVGIGQISSEVPQNLSASRPQDRQFILSSKKLLLSDSGFYLCAWSEGALDQPQHFGDGTRLSIL.

This clone occurred once. The chain uses TRBV11-2 and TRBJ2-7; TRBD1 is a possible D gene (6 bases). This CDR3 comprises 13 residues. V was clipped by 0 bases and J by 7 bases, with 10 bases between them. Germline CDR1 reads SGHAT; CDR2 reads FQNNGV. In DNA form, the CDR3 reads TGTGCCAGCAGCTTAGATCAGGGGTTAGAGCAGTACTTC. This encodes CASSLDQGLEQYF.

V and J are TRBV5-4 and TRBJ1-6, with TRBD1 matching 8 bases. The J segment lost 6 bases and the V segment lost 3 bases, leaving 2 bases of the junction unmatched. This CDR3 is built from 14 residues. Germline assignment: CDR1 SGHNT and CDR2 YYREEE (reference sequence). Here the CDR3 DNA reads TGTGCCAGCAGCTCGGACAGGGCTAATTCACCCCTCCACTTT. Encoded protein: CASSSDRANSPLHF.

This clone was detected once. Distinct nucleotide sequences in the sample also encode this CDR3. This chain uses TRBV6-5 with TRBJ1-2; D is undetermined. The CDR3 extends over 12 amino acids. CDR1 MNHEY and CDR2 SVGAGI come from the germline V gene. The V end lost 2 bases, the J end lost 5 bases, and 6 bases lay between the germline ends. CDR3 region: CASSYGRYGYTF. For the CDR3, the DNA is TGTGCCAGCAGTTACGGTAGATATGGCTACACCTTC.

This chain links TRBV6-5 with TRBJ2-1, with D unresolved. The germline CDR1 and CDR2 sequences are MNHEY and SVGAGI. The CDR3 spans 13 residues. Trimming shortened V by 6 bases and J by 4 bases, and 10 bases separated the two germline ends. Written as DNA, the CDR3 is TGTGCCAGCAGCTCGGGTGTTTACAATGAGCAGTTCTTC. Protein: CASSSGVYNEQFF.

The chain combines TRBV2 with TRBJ2-5; possibly TRBD1 for D (5 bases). The CDR3 extends over 14 amino acids. Trimming shortened V by 11 bases and J by 1 base, and 17 bases separated the two germline ends. The germline gives CDR1 SNHLY, CDR2 FYNNEI. The CDR3 nucleotides are TGTGCCTGCGCCTTCCAGGGCCGCCAAGAGACCCAGTACTTC. Its protein is CACAFQGRQETQYF.

V and J are TRBV10-1 and TRBJ2-7; unclear D gene. Germline-derived CDR1 and CDR2 are WNHNN and SYGVQD (reference sequence). The CDR3 runs to 12 residues. The germline V and J ends were trimmed by 6 bases and 4 bases, with 10 bases remaining between them. CDR3: CASSENRYEQYF. CDR3 nucleotide sequence: TGCGCCAGCAGCGAGAACAGATACGAGCAGTACTTC.

This clone was seen once. This chain connects TRBV12-3 or TRBV12-4 to TRBJ1-1; D gene uncertain. CDR3 length: 13 residues. Trimming stripped 6 bases from V and 0 bases from J, with 8 bases between. The CDR3 loop is CASRGQVNTEAFF. The CDR3 DNA sequence: TGTGCCAGCAGGGGCCAGGTGAACACTGAAGCTTTCTTT.

This chain uses TRBV9 with TRBJ2-2; the match to TRBD1 covers 7 bases. CDR1 and CDR2 from the germline V gene are SGDLS and YYNGEE. The CDR3 is 17 amino acids. The trim removed 4 bases at V and 6 bases at J, leaving 15 bases unmatched. The DNA for the CDR3 is TGTGCCAGCAGCCCCCCGACAGGGAGAAACCCCCCCGGGGAGCTGTTTTTT. This translates into CASSPPTGRNPPGELFF.

The J gene is TRBJ1-2, the V gene TRBV3-1 (or the pseudogene TRBV3-2); D may be TRBD1 (6 bases). The CDR3 runs to 14 residues. CDR1 is LGHDT, CDR2 YNNKEL, per germline (reference sequence). V lost 3 bases and J 6 bases, leaving 14 bases between the germline ends. DNA for the CDR3: TGTGCCAGCAGCCATCGGCAGGGGCAACATGGCTACACCTTC. This sequence encodes CASSHRQGQHGYTF.

This chain uses TRBV5-8 with TRBJ1-1; no definite D call. Germline CDR1 and CDR2: SGHTS and YDEGEE. CDR3 length equals 14 residues. V lost 2 bases and J lost 1, with 9 bases in between. CDR3 bases: TGTGCCAGCAGCTTTGAACCAGGGAACACTGAAGCTTTCTTT. This translates into CASSFEPGNTEAFF.

This chain joins TRBV21-1 and TRBJ1-1; the D call TRBD1 from the table was never checked on the DNA. TRBV21-1 corresponds to a pseudogene. The CDR3 is made up of 16 amino acids. The CDR3 is CASSKEDRGRRTEAFF. The CDR3 nucleotides read TGTGCCAGCAGCAAAGAGGACAGGGGTCGGCGCACTGAAGCTTTCTTT.

The gene calls are TRBV2 and TRBJ1-2; the D gene is possibly TRBD1 (6 bases). Trimming shortened V by 6 bases and J by 0 bases, and 11 bases separated the two germline ends. CDR3 length equals 14 residues. The germline gives CDR1 SNHLY, CDR2 FYNNEI. The CDR3 loop reads CASSGQISNYGYTF. The CDR3 DNA reads TGTGCCAGCAGCGGACAGATTTCTAACTATGGCTACACCTTC.

This sequence joins TRBV27 and TRBJ2-5, with D possibly matching TRBD2 (6 bases). This CDR3 is 16 amino acids long. V lost 3 bases to trimming and J lost 5 bases, with 19 bases between them. Germline values: CDR1 MNHEY, CDR2 SMNVEV (reference sequence). The DNA of the CDR3 is TGTGCCAGCAGTTTTGGGGGGAGCGGGTCGGTGGAGACCCAGTACTTC. Its translation is CASSFGGSGSVETQYF.

This clone came up once. This CDR3 is also generated by other DNA sequences in the sample. The chain couples TRBV5-1 to TRBJ1-1; TRBD1 is a possible D gene (5 bases). The CDR3 is 13 amino acids. Trimming took 2 bases from V and 2 from J, leaving 7 bases between them. CDR1 SGHRS and CDR2 YFSETQ come from the germline V gene. The CDR3, as DNA: TGCGCCAGCAGCTTCACAGGAAACACTGAAGCTTTCTTT. Its protein is CASSFTGNTEAFF.

This clone came up once. This rearrangement joins TRBV6-2 or TRBV6-3 to TRBJ2-1; 10 nucleotides match TRBD2. The CDR3 length is 14 residues. V gave up 5 bases and J gave up 3 bases; unmatched junction bases: 1. Germline lookup yields CDR1 MNHEY and CDR2 SVGEGT. DNA for the CDR3: TGTGCCAGCAGTGCTAGCGGGGGCTACAATGAGCAGTTCTTC. Translated: CASSASGGYNEQFF.

The rearrangement links TRBV5-1 to TRBJ2-5, with 9 bases that match TRBD1. CDR3 length equals 16 residues. Trimming removed 5 bases from V and 1 base from J; junction bases left unmatched: 9. Germline CDR1 reads SGHRS; CDR2 reads YFSETQ. The CDR3 sequence is CASSPPGQGPQETQYF. The DNA of the CDR3 is TGCGCCAGCAGTCCCCCGGGACAGGGCCCCCAAGAGACCCAGTACTTC.

The chain employs TRBV5-6 and TRBJ1-3; tentatively, D is TRBD1 (5 bases). Trimming left V 2 bases short and J 3 bases short, with 9 bases between. CDR3 length: 14 residues. Germline CDR1 is SGHDT and CDR2 is YYEEEE. CDR3 bases: TGTGCCAGCAGCTTAGGGACTTTTGGAAACACCATATATTTT. Translating gives CASSLGTFGNTIYF.

V gene TRBV4-3 combines with J gene TRBJ1-5; weak D call: TRBD1 (6 bases). Trimming shortened V by 0 bases and J by 0 bases, and 12 bases separated the two germline ends. The CDR3 length is 17 residues. The germline V gene encodes CDR1 LGHNA and CDR2 YSLEER. In DNA, the CDR3 is TGCGCCAGCAGCCAAGATCTCAGGGGAGATAGCAATCAGCCCCAGCATTTT. Amino acids: CASSQDLRGDSNQPQHF.

The chain carries TRBV24-1 and TRBJ1-2; tentative D call: TRBD1 (6 bases). The CDR3 is made up of 17 amino acids. V gave up 5 bases and J gave up 5 bases, with 23 bases separating them. Germline V gene sequence: CDR1 KGHDR, CDR2 SFDVKD. DNA for the CDR3: TGTGCCACCAGTGCTTGGCCCCTGGGGGCCAGAGGATATGGCTACACCTTC. Translated: CATSAWPLGARGYGYTF.